This entry is about one TCR beta chain. Its target antigen remains unknown. No clone much larger than this one lies a single base away; base qualities are absent. Using the deep immunoSEQ assay, multiplex PCR amplified TCR CDR3 regions from genomic DNA. Extracted genomic DNA from each cell subset was distributed evenly across all wells of several immunoSEQ 96-well plates, and each plate was treated as a replicate. For unsorted PBMC, each replicate PCR was loaded with 300 to 350 ng genomic DNA, equivalent to roughly 31,000 T cell genomes. Unsorted PBMC genomic DNA was sequenced across ten immunoSEQ deep assay plates. Purified libraries were measured with a Qubit 3.0 fluorometer, size-checked on a Bioanalyzer 2100, and measured again with the KAPA Library Quantification kit. Each immunoSEQ 96-well plate was sequenced on its own single-read 150-cycle Illumina NextSeq 550 flow cell. The paper's processing steps were these. Because the immunoSEQ output held only junctional sequences and lacked quality scores, the filtering could not match the filtering applied to full-length reads. Sequences were annotated with PyIR, a Python wrapper for IgBLAST v1.9, and V/J genes and CDR3 were assigned using IMGT germline references. Reads were removed for weak V/J assignments (E-value above 1e-6), missing CDR3, stop codons, out-of-frame junctions, or ambiguous translated residues. V3J clonotypes were defined as sequences sharing an identical inferred V gene, J gene, and CDR3 amino acid sequence. Percentage overlap between repertoires was calculated by dividing the number of shared unique clonotypes by the size of the smaller repertoire. RTK rarefaction, the Chao1 estimator, and Recon v2.1 estimates of unobserved clonotypes were used to assess repertoire richness. Held by TCRdb, this immuneACCESS table contains in-frame sequences only and omits some clones. Under half of the omission traces to an unresolved V gene where checked; the cause of the rest is unknown. That table supplies the V and J calls and clone size; D and trimming were determined from the DNA. The sample includes hundreds of thousands of clones, with roughly four fifths observed a single time. Together, the top ten hold around 12% of the sample.

CDR1 MGHDK and CDR2 SYGVNS were looked up in the germline V gene. Including the terminal cysteine and phenylalanine, the CDR3 comprises 13 residues. The CDR3 DNA has 39 bases and is translated from base 1. The V end loses 5 bases and the J end loses 0 bases, and a stretch of 7 bases separates them. This specimen comes from a study of shared clonotypes between healthy human individuals (dated by TCRdb to between 2020 and 2021). With regard to the full study: Three men and a couple of women, aged 18 to 49 years, made up the cohort. To increase sequencing depth and limit assay-specific biases, TCR repertoire library preparation and sequencing were carried out by different laboratories using diverse techniques. The study deeply sequenced blood TCR repertoires of five healthy adults to estimate repertoire size and the extent of clonotype sharing between individuals. Each donor's leukapheresis produced roughly between roughly 0.85 and 9.5 billion PBMCs.

Healthy HIV-negative adults with no recently reported acute infections or vaccinations were included as donors. Only Caucasian adults living in Nashville, Tennessee, USA were represented among the donors. For unsorted samples, 100 million or so PBMCs were counted, and genomic DNA was extracted using the QIAamp DNA Blood Mini kit. Blood was collected by leukapheresis, and PBMCs were isolated by Ficoll-Histopaque density gradient centrifugation and then cryopreserved in liquid nitrogen vapor phase. Study-level results and caveats: Based on pairwise subsampling, the degree of clonotype sharing among donors was expected to be affected by sequencing depth. The genetic and exposure-history diversity represented was limited by the small number of donors. Sampling was restricted to blood, and TCR repertoires in tissue are likely to differ from TCR repertoires in blood.

Sequencing was carried out using PBMCs. The source is a woman aged 40 to 50 in good health. Some clones in this sample may be carry-over from other donors' samples. The chain is encoded by TRBV25-1 joined to TRBJ1-1, with the D gene uncertain. DNA sequence: TGTGCCAGCAGTATAGGTATGAACACTGAAGCTTTCTTT. Its protein is CASSIGMNTEAFF. Here the CDR3 is joined to the reference TRBV25-1 and TRBJ1-1 genes, and the full variable domain is: EADIYQTPRYLVIGTGKKITLECSQTMGHDKMYWYQQDPGMELHLIHYSYGVNSTEKGDLSSESTVSRIRTEHFPLTLESARPSHTSQYLCASSIGMNTEAFFGQGTRLTVV.